The next 5 T cell receptor beta chains were all read from a single sample in a study of blood T cell repertoires in COVID-19. The repertoire was sequenced with immunoSEQ multiplex PCR; TCRdb's copy has only in-frame clones and lacks some. The table lists roughly 230,000 clones, around 91% of them singletons. The sequenced sample was peripheral blood. These receptors were collected from a woman in her fifties or sixties with COVID-19, enrolled during active disease.

The chain employs TRBV20-1 and TRBJ2-3; 11 bases line up with TRBD2. The CDR3 runs to 17 residues. Germline values: CDR1 DFQATT, CDR2 SNEGSKA (reference sequence). Losses at the gene ends were 3 bases for V and 1 base for J; bases not matched to a gene: 9. This chain's CDR3 is CSASSSGGSYGTDTQYF. The CDR3 region has the DNA TGCAGTGCTAGTTCTAGCGGGGGGAGCTACGGCACAGATACGCAGTATTTT.

This clone was observed a few times. V and J are TRBV5-4 and TRBJ1-1; no clear D. Germline assignment: CDR1 SGHNT and CDR2 YYREEE (reference sequence). This CDR3 has 12 residues. Trimming removed 5 bases from V and 1 base from J, with 6 bases in between. The CDR3: CASSGENTEAFF. The CDR3, as DNA: TGTGCCAGCAGTGGAGAGAACACTGAAGCTTTCTTT.

The chain uses TRBV15 and TRBJ1-3, with TRBD1 identical over 8 bases. Germline V gene lookup returns CDR1 LNHNV and CDR2 YYDKDF (reference sequence). The CDR3 has 16 amino acids. V lost 1 base, J lost 4 bases, and 6 bases stayed unmatched. CDR3 sequence reads: CATSRGAGGPGNTIYF. The DNA of the CDR3 is TGTGCCACCAGCAGAGGGGCAGGGGGCCCGGGAAACACCATATATTTT.

J is TRBJ1-3 and V is TRBV20-1; D unresolved. CDR3 length: 11 residues. From germline, CDR1 is DFQATT and CDR2 SNEGSKA (reference sequence). The germline V and J ends were trimmed by 6 bases and 3 bases, with 6 bases remaining between them. DNA for the CDR3: TGCAGTGCCTCCGGTGGAAACACCATATATTTT. Residues: CSASGGNTIYF.

V is TRBV29-1 and J is TRBJ1-2; D gene ambiguous. Looked up from germline, CDR1 is SQVTM and CDR2 is ANQGSEA. There are 9 residues in the CDR3. Trimming cost V 4 bases and J 10 bases, with 7 bases left between them. The CDR3 DNA reads TGCAGCGTTGGAAGCGACTACACCTTC. Protein sequence: CSVGSDYTF.